This T cell receptor (beta chain) stems from a study of T cells in Graves' hyperthyroidism and ophthalmopathy. Study-wide points: Blood samples included most of the expanded thyroid clonotypes exceeding 0.001.

From RNA transcripts, TCR beta CDR3 regions were amplified. Using the HTBI primer set, a first-round RT-PCR was run on the TCR CDR3. TCRdb processed the multiplex PCR reads anew with MiXCR; each CDR3 protein has one entry. This table has approximately 530,000 distinct CDR3 sequences, just under 20% appearing once. For this clonotype: Antigen unknown.

Germline V gene data show CDR1 as SGHTA and CDR2 as FQGNSA. Deletions cut 5 bases from V and 4 bases from J, with 17 bases between. CDR3 length: 15 residues. This sequence originates from a man aged 35-49 years with Graves' ophthalmopathy. This chain uses TRBV7-2 with TRBJ1-2; TRBD1 is a possible D gene (6 bases). Sequencing was done on a sample of blood. The chain's CDR3 is CASSPVTTDSYGYTF. In DNA form, the CDR3 reads TGTGCCAGCAGCCCTGTTACAACGGACAGCTATGGCTACACCTTC.